The 16 T cell receptor beta chains given below trace back to one sample, sequenced in a study of cytomegalovirus exposure and HLA in healthy donors. PCR primers comprised 60 Vbeta and 13 Jbeta primers. Method: immunoSEQ multiplex PCR; TCRdb's copy keeps in-frame clones and lacks some. The table records about 120,000 clones, about 68% of them present only once. The sequenced sample consisted of PBMCs. The receptors originated from a woman aged 45-65 years in good health and CMV-seropositive.

The chain combines TRBV10-3 with TRBJ1-1; D is unclear. The V gene lost 2 bases and the J gene lost 1 base, with 5 bases spanning the gap. The CDR3 is 13 residues long. The germline V gene encodes CDR1 ENHRY and CDR2 SYGVKD. The DNA for the CDR3 is TGTGCCATCAGTGAGATACAGAACACTGAAGCTTTCTTT. Translated: CAISEIQNTEAFF.

This clone was counted once. The chain couples TRBV6-1 to TRBJ2-5; 11 bases are shared with TRBD2. The CDR3 has 17 amino acids. Germline V gene lookup returns CDR1 MNHNS and CDR2 SASEGT. V shed 1 base, J shed 5 bases, and the junction held 9 bases outside the gene matches. The CDR3 DNA reads TGTGCCAGCAGTGAAGTAGCGGGAGGGCCAAATTCGGAGACCCAGTACTTC. It specifies CASSEVAGGPNSETQYF.

The chain uses TRBV29-1 and TRBJ1-5; 7 bases agree with TRBD1. Unmatched junction bases numbered 5, after V lost 3 bases and J lost 6 bases. CDR3 length: 13 amino acids. Germline V CDR1 and CDR2: SQVTM, ANQGSEA. As DNA, the CDR3 is TGCAGCGTTGAGACAGGGCAGGGTCAGCCCCAGCATTTT. Translated, it gives CSVETGQGQPQHF.

The rearrangement links TRBV30 to TRBJ1-1; 8 bases are shared with TRBD1. The CDR3 loop spans 14 amino acids. V lost 4 bases and J lost 4; bases outside the gene matches: 8. CDR1 is GTSNPN and CDR2 is SVGIG in the germline V gene (reference sequence). This CDR3 is CAWNFGDRGTEAFF. CDR3 DNA sequence: TGTGCCTGGAACTTTGGCGACAGGGGCACTGAAGCTTTCTTT. The full variable domain, with the rest looked up from reference TRBV30 and TRBJ1-1, is SQTIHQWPATLVQPVGSPLSLECTVEGTSNPNLYWYRQAAGRGLQLLFYSVGIGQISSEVPQNLSASRPQDRQFILSSKKLLLSDSGFYLCAWNFGDRGTEAFFGQGTRLTVV.

V gene TRBV6-6 combines with J gene TRBJ2-7; TRBD1 matches at 7 bases. CDR1 and CDR2 (germline): MNHNY, SVGAGI (reference sequence). The trim removed 2 bases at V and 0 bases at J, leaving 4 bases unmatched. The CDR3 runs 15 residues. The CDR3 coding sequence is TGTGCCAGCAGTTACGCAGGGGGACGCTCCTACGAGCAGTACTTC. It yields the protein CASSYAGGRSYEQYF.

This chain links TRBV6-1 with TRBJ2-7, with no clear D. Trimming took off 4 bases at V and 0 bases at J, with 7 bases between the two ends. This CDR3 contains 13 residues. Germline-derived CDR1 and CDR2 are MNHNS and SASEGT. The CDR3 sequence: CASSALSSYEQYF. The CDR3 region has the DNA TGTGCCAGCAGTGCCCTTAGCTCCTACGAGCAGTACTTC.

This clone has only a few counts. V and J are TRBV4-2 and TRBJ1-5; 7 nucleotides match TRBD1. CDR1 is LGHNA and CDR2 is YNFKEQ in the germline V gene. The CDR3 totals 15 residues. V was clipped by 1 base and J by 8 bases; unmatched bases: 8. The CDR3 reads CASSQVTGSNEPQHF. CDR3 nucleotide sequence: TGTGCCAGCAGCCAAGTGACAGGGTCCAACGAGCCCCAGCATTTT.

The rearrangement links TRBV30 to TRBJ2-5; 10 nucleotides agree with TRBD1. CDR1 is GTSNPN and CDR2 is SVGIG in the germline V gene (reference sequence). The V segment lost 3 bases and the J segment 7 bases; nucleotides outside the gene matches: 5. CDR3 length: 13 amino acids. DNA for the CDR3: TGTGCCTGGAGGACTGGGACAGGGGTGACCCAGTACTTC. This sequence encodes CAWRTGTGVTQYF. Variable domain in full (rest from reference TRBV30 and TRBJ2-5): SQTIHQWPATLVQPVGSPLSLECTVEGTSNPNLYWYRQAAGRGLQLLFYSVGIGQISSEVPQNLSASRPQDRQFILSSKKLLLSDSGFYLCAWRTGTGVTQYFGPGTRLLVL.

This clone was counted once. The gene calls are TRBV10-1 and TRBJ1-4, with a possible D match to TRBD1 (5 bases). Germline CDR1 WNHNN, CDR2 SYGVQD (reference sequence). V was trimmed by 6 bases and J by 8 bases, leaving 16 bases between them. The CDR3 has 14 amino acids. CDR3 in amino acids: CASRAGLIPEKLFF. As DNA, the CDR3 is TGCGCCAGCAGGGCGGGGCTTATTCCCGAAAAACTGTTTTTT.

V usage is TRBV4-1 and J usage is TRBJ2-7; 10 bases align to TRBD2. V was clipped by 1 base and J by 2 bases; unmatched bases: 8. Germline assignment: CDR1 MGHRA and CDR2 YSYEKL. This CDR3 is built from 17 residues. The CDR3 coding sequence is TGCGCCAGCAGCCAAGTTATAGCGGGGGGCCGAGCCTACGAGCAGTACTTC. Encoded protein: CASSQVIAGGRAYEQYF.

CDR3 sequence: CATRGSYEQYF. The CDR3 DNA reads as TGTGCCACCCGCGGGAGCTACGAGCAGTACTTC. V is TRBV2 and J is TRBJ2-7; 7 nucleotides match TRBD2. The V gene end was trimmed by 10 bases and the J gene end by 3 bases; junction bases not matched to a gene: 3. CDR1 and CDR2 (germline): SNHLY, FYNNEI. The CDR3 covers 11 residues.

This CDR3 is CSVQGMNTEAFF. CDR3 bases: TGCAGCGTGCAGGGCATGAACACTGAAGCTTTCTTT. V and J are TRBV29-1 and TRBJ1-1; a weak D match, TRBD1 (5 bases). Germline CDR1 SQVTM, CDR2 ANQGSEA. The CDR3 consists of 12 residues. Trimming pared 6 bases from V and 0 bases from J, leaving 8 bases between.

In DNA form, the CDR3 reads TGCGCCAGCAGTGAGCAGGGGACAGGGGTTGAGCCCCAGCATTTT. This translates into CASSEQGTGVEPQHF. The chain recombines TRBV10-2 with TRBJ1-5; 10 nucleotides align to TRBD1. The V segment lost 2 bases and the J segment 8 bases; nucleotides outside the gene matches: 6. Germline V gene sequence: CDR1 WSHSY, CDR2 SAAADI. This CDR3 contains 15 residues.

The rearrangement links TRBV19 to TRBJ1-2, with no clear D. V shed 5 bases and J shed 4 bases, with 8 bases lying between them. The CDR3 spans 12 residues. Germline CDR1 is LNHDA and CDR2 is SQIVND (reference sequence). CDR3 sequence reads: CASSQALYGYTF. The CDR3 DNA is TGTGCCAGTAGTCAGGCACTCTATGGCTACACCTTC.

This clone has more than one count but fewer than ten. The gene calls are TRBV2 and TRBJ1-5; 7 nucleotides match TRBD1. Per the germline V gene, CDR1 is SNHLY and CDR2 is FYNNEI. V dropped 7 bases and J dropped 1; count of bases not matched to a gene: 13. The CDR3 totals 17 residues. CDR3 residues: CASTEDPQGLSNQPQHF. CDR3 DNA sequence: TGTGCCAGCACGGAGGACCCACAGGGGTTAAGCAATCAGCCCCAGCATTTT.

The chain joins TRBV27 to TRBJ1-2; 8 nucleotides agree with TRBD1. This CDR3 spans 16 amino acids. From germline, CDR1 is MNHEY and CDR2 SMNVEV (reference sequence). Unmatched junction bases numbered 11, after V lost 0 bases and J lost 8 bases. The CDR3 reads CASSLSPTGERGGYTF. DNA of the CDR3: TGTGCCAGCAGTTTATCGCCGACAGGGGAGCGTGGAGGCTACACCTTC.